What follows are 4 T cell receptor beta chains derived from one specimen sequenced in a study of blood T cell repertoires in COVID-19. Sequencing was performed with immunoSEQ multiplex PCR; in TCRdb, only in-frame clones are kept and a portion is missing. The sample shows some 400,000 clones, around 90% of them seen only once. Sequencing used peripheral blood. These receptors all come from a man between 18 and 29 years old with active or convalescent COVID-19.

This clone was counted only a few times. The rearrangement uses TRBV5-1 and TRBJ1-1; tentatively, D is TRBD1 (6 bases). The CDR3 sequence is 15 residues long. Germline assignment: CDR1 SGHRS and CDR2 YFSETQ. The V end lost 4 bases, the J end lost 0 bases, and 13 bases lay between the germline ends. The CDR3, as DNA: TGCGCCAGCAGCCATATTGACAGGTTGAACACTGAAGCTTTCTTT. It codes for CASSHIDRLNTEAFF.

Of note for this clone: Different DNA sequences within this sample yield the same CDR3. The chain carries TRBV3-1 (or the pseudogene TRBV3-2) and TRBJ2-1; D ambiguous. Between the trimmed V and J ends, which lost 5 bases and 8 bases, there was a span of 10 bases. Germline lookup yields CDR1 LGHDT and CDR2 YNNKEL (reference sequence). The CDR3 runs 12 residues. The CDR3 DNA reads TGTGCCAGCAGCTCTATAGCCCATGAGCAGTTCTTC. It encodes CASSSIAHEQFF.

This chain connects TRBV28 to TRBJ2-7, with a weak D call TRBD2 (7 bases). Germline values: CDR1 MDHEN, CDR2 SYDVKM. Trimming pared 7 bases from V and 8 bases from J, leaving 21 bases between. The CDR3 is made up of 14 amino acids. The CDR3 region has the DNA TGTGCCAGCATTTATCGTGGGGGGGCAGGGAAGCAGTACTTC. It yields the protein CASIYRGGAGKQYF.

This chain links TRBV4-1 with TRBJ2-4; 10 bases are a match to TRBD2. Per germline, CDR1 MGHRA and CDR2 YSYEKL. V trimming: 1 base; J trimming: 0 bases; junction bases outside the gene matches: 18. This CDR3 has 22 residues. The CDR3 reads CASSQVTGDLAGVGLAKNIQYF. In nucleotides, the CDR3 is TGCGCCAGCAGCCAAGTTACGGGAGATCTAGCGGGAGTTGGGCTAGCCAAAAACATTCAGTACTTC.